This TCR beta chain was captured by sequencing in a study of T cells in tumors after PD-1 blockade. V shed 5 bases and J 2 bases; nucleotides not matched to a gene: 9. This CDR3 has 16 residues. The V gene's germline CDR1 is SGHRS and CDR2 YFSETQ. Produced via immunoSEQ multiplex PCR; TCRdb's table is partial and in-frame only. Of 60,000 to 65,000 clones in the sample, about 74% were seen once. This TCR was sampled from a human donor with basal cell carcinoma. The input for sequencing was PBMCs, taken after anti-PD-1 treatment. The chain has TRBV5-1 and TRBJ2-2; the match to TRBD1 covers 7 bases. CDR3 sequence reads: CASSERTGANTGELFF. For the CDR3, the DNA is TGCGCCAGCAGTGAACGTACAGGGGCTAACACCGGGGAGCTGTTTTTT.